These 32 T cell receptor beta chains came from one sample sequenced in a study of spatial heterogeneity in lung cancer. TCRdb called the 5' RACE reads again in MiXCR, with one record for every CDR3 protein. This sample has 26,000 or so distinct CDR3 sequences, with over 10% found just once. Time point in this sample: sample taken at primary tumor resection. Whole RNA was taken from tumor, nontumor lung or frozen PBMC; it was then sequenced unsorted. Here the sequenced sample was PBMCs, taken at surgery. Receptors originate from a female donor with early-stage non-small cell lung cancer.

The rearrangement joins TRBV7-1 to TRBJ2-3; TRBD1 might be the D (6 bases). TRBV7-1 belongs to the ORF category, with a function that is uncertain. The CDR3 covers 15 residues. Trimming left V 8 bases short and J 1 base short, with 16 bases between. In DNA, the CDR3 is TGTGCCAGCCTAACACTACAGGGAGGCACAGATACGCAGTATTTT. Translated: CASLTLQGGTDTQYF.

This clonotype showed up many times. The gene calls are TRBV20-1 and TRBJ1-2; D is unclear. CDR3 length equals 10 residues. V dropped 5 bases and J dropped 3 bases, with 4 bases sitting between them. In germline, CDR1 is DFQATT, CDR2 SNEGSKA (reference sequence). The CDR3 region is CSAWDYGYTF. CDR3 DNA: TGCAGTGCTTGGGACTATGGCTACACCTTC.

This clonotype appeared many times. The chain couples TRBV7-9 to TRBJ2-7; 10 bases are shared with TRBD1. Trimming took 5 bases from V and 0 from J; bases not matched to a gene: 22. CDR3 length equals 21 residues. Looked up from germline, CDR1 is SEHNR and CDR2 is FQNEAQ (reference sequence). The CDR3 nucleotides read TGTGCCAGCAGCCCCAAACCCCGGACAGGGGGACCGGAAAAGATCTCCTACGAGCAGTACGTC. Its protein product is CASSPKPRTGGPEKISYEQYV.

The chain combines TRBV6-5 with TRBJ2-1; D not resolved. The CDR3 is made up of 13 amino acids. CDR1 and CDR2 (germline): MNHEY, SVGAGI. V was cut by 8 bases and J by 3 bases, with 11 bases left in between. The CDR3 DNA reads TGTGCCAGCCGGCGGAGACTCTACAATGAGCAGTTCTTC. This encodes CASRRRLYNEQFF.

This clonotype has at least ten counts. V is TRBV28 and J is TRBJ2-4, with D perhaps matching TRBD2 (5 bases). The CDR3 contains 12 residues. V was shortened by 6 bases and J by 9 bases, with 12 bases between the two germline ends. The germline V gene has CDR1 MDHEN and CDR2 SYDVKM. The CDR3 nucleotides are TGTGCCAGCAGGGGAGTCCTTGGCATTCAGTACTTC. It yields the protein CASRGVLGIQYF.

In this sample, this clonotype turned up many times. This chain links TRBV19 with TRBJ1-2, with 7 positions matching TRBD1. The CDR3 sequence is 12 residues long. Looked up from germline, CDR1 is LNHDA and CDR2 is SQIVND (reference sequence). V lost 7 bases to trimming and J lost 3 bases; unmatched junction nucleotides: 2. The CDR3 is CASTQGDYGYTF. The DNA for the CDR3 is TGTGCCAGTACCCAGGGGGACTATGGCTACACCTTC.

This clonotype was seen more than once but under ten times. The chain combines TRBV29-1 with TRBJ2-6; D possibly corresponds to TRBD1 (5 bases). V lost 7 bases and J lost 4, with 11 bases in between. CDR1 is SQVTM and CDR2 is ANQGSEA in the germline V gene. This CDR3 contains 13 residues. DNA of the CDR3: TGCAGCGCTAGGGGAACCGGGGCCAACGTCCTGACTTTC. Protein: CSARGTGANVLTF. The variable domain in full, with the rest retrieved from reference TRBV29-1 and TRBJ2-6, is SAVISQKPSRDICQRGTSLTIQCQVDSQVTMMFWYRQQPGQSLTLIATANQGSEATYESGFVIDKFPISRPNLTFSTLTVSNMSPEDSSIYLCSARGTGANVLTFGAGSRLTVL.

This clonotype was seen ten or more times. The rearrangement uses TRBV5-1 and TRBJ2-5, with 11 bases that match TRBD1. Germline-derived CDR1 and CDR2 are SGHRS and YFSETQ. The CDR3 contains 15 residues. Germline trimming cut 2 bases from V and 5 bases from J; bases unmatched to any gene: 5. The CDR3 is CASSLGQGARETQYF. CDR3 coding DNA: TGCGCCAGCAGCTTAGGACAGGGGGCGAGGGAGACCCAGTACTTC.

This clonotype was detected ten times or more. The chain has TRBV13 and TRBJ2-4; the match to TRBD2 covers 13 bases. The V gene end was trimmed by 5 bases and the J gene end by 16 bases; junction bases not matched to a gene: 8. The CDR3 is 13 amino acids. Germline V CDR1 and CDR2: PRHDT, FYEKMQ (reference sequence). CDR3 DNA: TGTGCCAGCAGCACCGGACTAGCGGGAGACCCATACTTC. Translation: CASSTGLAGDPYF.

This clonotype was detected only once. A read error is likely, as this CDR3 ends without the conserved phenylalanine or tryptophan. The J gene is TRBJ2-6, the V gene TRBV28; perhaps TRBD1 as D (6 bases). The CDR3 extends over 15 amino acids. Germline CDR1 and CDR2: MDHEN and SYDVKM. V lost 5 bases, J lost 0 bases, and 8 bases lay in between. The chain's CDR3 is CASSGQSSGANVLTS. CDR3 coding DNA: TGTGCCAGCAGTGGACAGTCCTCTGGGGCCAACGTCCTGACTTCC.

This clonotype was counted many times. The gene calls are TRBV7-3 and TRBJ2-7; 9 bases are shared with TRBD2. This CDR3 is built from 14 residues. The J segment lost 0 bases and the V segment lost 5 bases, leaving 2 bases of the junction unmatched. Germline lookup yields CDR1 SGHTA and CDR2 FQGTGA. CDR3 in amino acids: CASSPSGNSYEQYF. CDR3 nucleotide sequence: TGTGCCAGCAGCCCTAGCGGGAACTCCTACGAGCAGTACTTC.

This clonotype was counted at least ten times. The chain recombines TRBV7-9 with TRBJ1-2, with D tentatively TRBD1 (5 bases). The germline V and J ends were trimmed by 4 bases and 2 bases, with 14 bases remaining between them. The CDR3 covers 15 residues. Germline CDR1 reads SEHNR; CDR2 reads FQNEAQ (reference sequence). CDR3 sequence: CASSSPETDNYGYTF. The CDR3 bases are TGTGCCAGCAGCTCACCAGAGACAGACAACTATGGCTACACCTTC.

This clonotype showed up just a few times. The chain links TRBV5-4 to TRBJ2-1; D gene ambiguous. The CDR3 runs 14 residues. The V and J ends lost 3 bases and 7 bases respectively, with 14 bases between them. Germline V gene lookup returns CDR1 SGHNT and CDR2 YYREEE (reference sequence). The CDR3 nucleotides read TGTGCCAGCAGCTCGGCCTGGGCGGATAATGAGCAGTTCTTC. Protein product: CASSSAWADNEQFF.

This clonotype was seen many times. The V call is TRBV12-3 or TRBV12-4, the J call TRBJ2-3; D is ambiguous. The CDR3 is made up of 14 amino acids. Trimming took 3 bases from V and 2 from J, leaving 9 bases between them. The CDR3 DNA reads as TGTGCCAGCAGTTTCGGAAGACTCACAGATACGCAGTATTTT. It yields the protein CASSFGRLTDTQYF.

This clonotype was counted between two and nine times. The chain employs TRBV6-1 and TRBJ1-4, with 7 bases identical to TRBD1. The V gene's germline CDR1 is MNHNS and CDR2 SASEGT. J was trimmed by 5 bases and V by 4 bases; bases with no gene match: 7. This CDR3 region has 15 residues. The CDR3 spells CASSGWGTENEKLFF. For the CDR3, the DNA is TGTGCCAGCAGTGGTTGGGGGACAGAGAATGAAAAACTGTTTTTT.

This clonotype was picked up many times. The chain couples TRBV18 to TRBJ2-3, with D unresolved. CDR1 is KGHSH, CDR2 LQKENI, per germline. This CDR3 has 14 amino acids. Trimming stripped 1 base from V and 2 bases from J, with 7 bases between. CDR3 region: CASSPQGHTDTQYF. As DNA, the CDR3 is TGTGCCAGCTCACCACAGGGCCACACAGATACGCAGTATTTT. Supplemented by reference TRBV18 and TRBJ2-3, the full variable domain reads NAGVMQNPRHLVRRRGQEARLRCSPMKGHSHVYWYRQLPEEGLKFMVYLQKENIIDESGMPKERFSAEFPKEGPSILRIQQVVRGDSAAYFCASSPQGHTDTQYFGPGTRLTVL.

This clonotype was counted many times. The gene calls are TRBV3-1 and TRBJ2-6; 11 bases map to TRBD2. J gave up 0 bases and V 2 bases, and 3 bases lay outside the gene matches. The CDR3 is made up of 18 amino acids. The germline CDR1 and CDR2 sequences are LGHDT and YNNKEL (reference sequence). DNA of the CDR3: TGTGCCAGCAGCCAACCTAGCGGGGGGTTCTCTGGGGCCAACGTCCTGACTTTC. This gives the protein CASSQPSGGFSGANVLTF.

The chain couples TRBV20-1 to TRBJ2-7; D is uncertain. CDR3 length: 16 residues. V was shortened by 0 bases and J by 2 bases, with 17 bases between the two germline ends. Germline CDR1 DFQATT, CDR2 SNEGSKA (reference sequence). For the CDR3, the DNA is TGCAGTGCTAGAGACCGCTCGGGTCGCCATCCCTACGAGCAGTACGTC. Translating it yields CSARDRSGRHPYEQYV.

This clonotype was detected ten times or more. The rearrangement joins TRBV10-3 to TRBJ2-7; D is possibly TRBD1 (5 bases). The CDR3 spans 12 residues. Germline values: CDR1 ENHRY, CDR2 SYGVKD. The V gene lost 6 bases and the J gene lost 2 bases, with 8 bases spanning the gap. The CDR3 DNA reads TGTGCCATCAGGACGGACACCTACGAGCAGTACTTC. Its translation: CAIRTDTYEQYF.

Many counts were recorded for this clonotype. This chain connects TRBV7-3 to TRBJ2-2; D is ambiguous. Trimming left V 1 base short and J 6 bases short, with 9 bases between. CDR1 SGHTA and CDR2 FQGTGA come from the germline V gene. The CDR3 covers 14 residues. The CDR3 loop is CASSLSGGAGELFF. The CDR3 coding sequence is TGTGCCAGCAGCTTAAGTGGTGGGGCCGGGGAGCTGTTTTTT.

The sample holds many counts of this clonotype. The rearrangement uses TRBV20-1 and TRBJ2-3; 9 bases are a match to TRBD2. Germline values: CDR1 DFQATT, CDR2 SNEGSKA (reference sequence). The V and J ends lost 3 bases and 1 base, in that order; junction bases with no gene match: 2. The CDR3 consists of 14 residues. Here the CDR3 DNA reads TGCAGTGCTAGCGAGCGGGGGGGCACAGATACGCAGTATTTT. Residues: CSASERGGTDTQYF.

This clonotype showed up many times. This chain joins TRBV7-2 and TRBJ2-1, with a possible D match to TRBD1 (6 bases). CDR3 size: 17 residues. CDR1 is SGHTA and CDR2 is FQGNSA in the germline V gene. V lost 5 bases and J 12 bases, leaving 29 bases between the germline ends. The CDR3 here is CASSPTTGTTGNIGQFF. For the CDR3, the DNA is TGTGCCAGCAGCCCAACAACCGGGACAACGGGGAATATCGGGCAGTTCTTC.

This clonotype was recorded at least ten times. The J gene is TRBJ1-5, the V gene TRBV7-2; D is undetermined. Germline V CDR1 and CDR2: SGHTA, FQGNSA. The CDR3 has 14 amino acids. Trimming removed 5 bases at V and 0 bases at J, with 8 bases between. The CDR3 reads CASSEFYSNQPQHF. The DNA of the CDR3 is TGTGCCAGCAGCGAATTTTATAGCAATCAGCCCCAGCATTTT.

This clonotype was found many times. The chain is built from TRBV7-2 and TRBJ1-1; D uncertain. Germline V lookup: CDR1 SGHTA, CDR2 FQGNSA. The germline V and J ends were trimmed by 1 base and 7 bases, with 19 bases remaining between them. The CDR3 loop spans 16 amino acids. CDR3 nucleotides: TGTGCCAGCAGCTTAGGAACCCCCTTGGTGTGGTATGAAGCTTTCTTT. Its protein is CASSLGTPLVWYEAFF.

This clonotype was counted ten times or more. J is TRBJ1-5 and V is TRBV6-2 or TRBV6-3; weak D call: TRBD1 (5 bases). The CDR3 sequence is 15 residues long. Germline CDR1 reads MNHEY; CDR2 reads SVGEGT. V was shortened by 8 bases and J by 5 bases, with 19 bases between the two germline ends. The CDR3 loop reads CASWGGLSAYQPQHF. DNA for the CDR3: TGTGCCAGCTGGGGCGGACTCTCGGCCTATCAGCCCCAGCATTTT.

This clonotype showed up many times. This chain uses TRBV2 with TRBJ2-7; D is ambiguous. This CDR3 is built from 15 residues. V was cut by 6 bases and J by 2 bases, with 17 bases left in between. Germline values: CDR1 SNHLY, CDR2 FYNNEI. CDR3 nucleotides: TGTGCCAGCAGCACGCAGGTACCACGAACCTACGAGCAGTACTTC. It translates to CASSTQVPRTYEQYF. The complete variable domain, with remaining parts taken from reference TRBV2 and TRBJ2-7, reads EPEVTQTPSHQVTQMGQEVILRCVPISNHLYFYWYRQILGQKVEFLVSFYNNEISEKSEIFDDQFSVERPDGSNFTLKIRSTKLEDSAMYFCASSTQVPRTYEQYFGPGTRLTVT.

The sample holds a few counts of this clonotype. CDR3 in DNA: TGTGCCAGCAGCTCGGACGGTAGTGCAGGCACAGATACGCAGTATTTT. It encodes CASSSDGSAGTDTQYF. The rearrangement links TRBV7-9 to TRBJ2-3, with unresolved D. V was clipped by 4 bases and J by 1 base, with 15 bases between them. This CDR3 region has 16 residues. Looked up from germline, CDR1 is SEHNR and CDR2 is FQNEAQ (reference sequence).

This clonotype was seen many times. This chain uses TRBV4-2 with TRBJ2-3, with TRBD2 identical over 8 bases. The CDR3 totals 16 residues. V trimming: 0 bases; J trimming: 5 bases; junction bases outside the gene matches: 7. CDR1 and CDR2 (germline): LGHNA, YNFKEQ. CDR3 sequence reads: CASSQERREGVDTQYF. The CDR3 DNA sequence: TGTGCCAGCAGCCAAGAACGACGGGAGGGGGTAGATACGCAGTATTTT.

The V call is TRBV19, the J call TRBJ2-1, with D perhaps assigned TRBD1 or TRBD2 (5 bases each). In germline, CDR1 is LNHDA, CDR2 SQIVND (reference sequence). The CDR3 loop spans 13 amino acids. The V gene lost 7 bases and the J gene lost 6 bases, with 13 bases spanning the gap. The CDR3 DNA sequence: TGTGCCAGTACCCCGGGGACGGTCAATGAGCAGTTCTTC. It yields the protein CASTPGTVNEQFF.

This clonotype has ten or more counts. The chain uses TRBV20-1 and TRBJ2-7; 10 nucleotides match TRBD1. The germline V gene has CDR1 DFQATT and CDR2 SNEGSKA (reference sequence). This CDR3 region has 14 residues. J gave up 6 bases and V 0 bases, and 5 bases lay outside the gene matches. This chain's CDR3 is CSARDRDRGFEQYV. DNA for the CDR3: TGCAGTGCTAGAGACCGGGACAGGGGTTTCGAGCAGTACGTC.

This clonotype was seen many times. This chain connects TRBV7-6 to TRBJ2-3; TRBD2 matches 10 bases. Looked up from germline, CDR1 is SGHVS and CDR2 is FNYEAQ. J lost 4 bases, V lost 5 bases, and 6 bases had no gene match. The CDR3 is 15 residues long. CDR3 amino acids: CASSELAGDADTQYF. The CDR3 bases are TGTGCCAGCAGCGAGCTAGCGGGAGACGCAGATACGCAGTATTTT.

This clonotype was detected ten times or more. The gene calls are TRBV5-1 and TRBJ1-6; D gene ambiguous. The CDR3 is 16 residues long. CDR1 is SGHRS and CDR2 is YFSETQ in the germline V gene. Between the trimmed V and J ends, which lost 7 bases and 0 bases, there was a span of 14 bases. CDR3 residues: CASREDSRSYNSPLHF. The CDR3 DNA follows: TGCGCCAGCCGAGAGGACTCTCGCTCCTATAATTCACCCCTCCACTTT.